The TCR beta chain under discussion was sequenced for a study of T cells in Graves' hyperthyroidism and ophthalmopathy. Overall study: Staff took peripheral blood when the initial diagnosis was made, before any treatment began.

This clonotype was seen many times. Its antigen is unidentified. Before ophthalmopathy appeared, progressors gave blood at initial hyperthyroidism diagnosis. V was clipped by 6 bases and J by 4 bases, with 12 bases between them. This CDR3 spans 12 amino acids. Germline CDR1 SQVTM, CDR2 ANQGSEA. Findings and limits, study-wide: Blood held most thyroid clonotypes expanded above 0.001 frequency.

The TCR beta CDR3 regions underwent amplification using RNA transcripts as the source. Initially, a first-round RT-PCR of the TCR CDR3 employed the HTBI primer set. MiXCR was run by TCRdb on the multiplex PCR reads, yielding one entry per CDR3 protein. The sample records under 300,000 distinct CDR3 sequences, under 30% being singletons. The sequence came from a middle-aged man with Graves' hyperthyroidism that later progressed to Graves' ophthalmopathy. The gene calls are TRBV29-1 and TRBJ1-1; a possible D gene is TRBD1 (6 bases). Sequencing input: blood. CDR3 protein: CSVLGTPTEAFF. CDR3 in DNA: TGCAGCGTACTCGGGACACCCACTGAAGCTTTCTTT.